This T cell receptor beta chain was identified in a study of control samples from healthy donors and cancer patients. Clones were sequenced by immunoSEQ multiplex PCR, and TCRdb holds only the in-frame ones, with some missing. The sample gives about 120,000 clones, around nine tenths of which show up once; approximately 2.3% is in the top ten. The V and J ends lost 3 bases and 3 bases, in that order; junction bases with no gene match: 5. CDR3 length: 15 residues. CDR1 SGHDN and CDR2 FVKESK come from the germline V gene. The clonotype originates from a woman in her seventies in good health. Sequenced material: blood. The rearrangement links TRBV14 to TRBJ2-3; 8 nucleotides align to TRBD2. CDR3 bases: TGTGCCAGCAGCCAGCCGGGACTAGGTACAGATACGCAGTATTTT. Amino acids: CASSQPGLGTDTQYF.